This T cell receptor beta chain was identified during a study of cytomegalovirus exposure and HLA in healthy donors. In regard to this clone: Its target is not known.

PCR amplification relied on 60 Vbeta primers (plus 13 Jbeta primers). Method: immunoSEQ multiplex PCR; TCRdb's copy keeps in-frame clones and lacks some. The sample lists roughly 160,000 clones, roughly 84% occurring once. Study observations and caveats: Most TCR beta V segments were productive about 90% or about 30% of the time in an earlier analysis. CMV serostatus was the only immune exposure information that was available. Cytomegalovirus status was reportedly diagnosed by the classifier with high sensitivity and specificity.

Each of the donors was a healthy bone marrow donor. The CDR3 is made up of 17 amino acids. V was shortened by 2 bases and J by 8 bases, with 19 bases between the two germline ends. CDR1 and CDR2 (germline): ENHRY, SYGVKD. The sequence derives from a boy aged 2 to 9 in good health and CMV-seronegative. The chain links TRBV10-3 to TRBJ2-6; TRBD2 is a possible D gene (5 bases). The sequencing input was PBMCs. The CDR3 nucleotides are TGTGCCATCAGTGAGATAGAGGGCTTGGTGTGGCCCAACGTCCTGACTTTC. Translation: CAISEIEGLVWPNVLTF.